This record concerns one TCR beta chain sequence. This sample was included in a study of blood T cell repertoires in COVID-19. About the study: Sites in the United States, Italy and Spain provided acute and convalescent COVID-19 samples. PBMCs, B-cell-depleted T cells, or T cells provided the cDNA or gDNA that made up the material.

The CDR3 covers 12 residues. Germline trimming cut 7 bases from V and 1 base from J; bases unmatched to any gene: 2. Germline V CDR1 and CDR2: SQVTM, ANQGSEA. In the source study's methods: By means of reference gene primer amplification, nucleated cell counts were estimated. Assay: immunoSEQ multiplex PCR; the TCRdb copy retains only in-frame clones and omits some. Clone size and the V and J calls come from that table; the DNA yielded D and trimming. The table has 90,000 to 100,000 clones, around 83% seen once. Sequences were obtained from peripheral blood. This receptor was taken from a man aged 70-80 years with active or convalescent COVID-19. This chain joins TRBV29-1 and TRBJ1-1; 8 nucleotides agree with TRBD1. The CDR3 bases are TGCAGCGCCGGGACAGGGAACACTGAAGCTTTCTTT. Encoded protein: CSAGTGNTEAFF. Complete variable domain (other parts from reference TRBV29-1 and TRBJ1-1): SAVISQKPSRDICQRGTSLTIQCQVDSQVTMMFWYRQQPGQSLTLIATANQGSEATYESGFVIDKFPISRPNLTFSTLTVSNMSPEDSSIYLCSAGTGNTEAFFGQGTRLTVV.